This T cell receptor beta chain is from a study of shared clonotypes between healthy human individuals. At the level of the study: Donors had three CD4 naive, three CD4 memory, two CD8 naive and one CD8 memory plate apiece.

Trimming removed 4 bases from V and 5 bases from J; junction bases left unmatched: 6. The germline CDR1 and CDR2 sequences are PRHDT and FYEKMQ (reference sequence). The CDR3 consists of 16 residues. Using immunoSEQ multiplex PCR, the repertoire was profiled, and TCRdb retains in-frame clones only, with some absent. The sample has hundreds of thousands of clones, 60% to 80% seen once. The rearrangement uses TRBV13 and TRBJ2-1; the match to TRBD2 covers 12 bases. Sequenced input: memory CD4+ T cells sorted from blood. Subset defined: CD45RA-negative fraction. This sequence was found in a woman under 40 in good health. As DNA, the CDR3 is TGTGCCAGCAGCTCCCCAGGACTAGCGGGGCACAATGAGCAGTTCTTC. Residues: CASSSPGLAGHNEQFF.